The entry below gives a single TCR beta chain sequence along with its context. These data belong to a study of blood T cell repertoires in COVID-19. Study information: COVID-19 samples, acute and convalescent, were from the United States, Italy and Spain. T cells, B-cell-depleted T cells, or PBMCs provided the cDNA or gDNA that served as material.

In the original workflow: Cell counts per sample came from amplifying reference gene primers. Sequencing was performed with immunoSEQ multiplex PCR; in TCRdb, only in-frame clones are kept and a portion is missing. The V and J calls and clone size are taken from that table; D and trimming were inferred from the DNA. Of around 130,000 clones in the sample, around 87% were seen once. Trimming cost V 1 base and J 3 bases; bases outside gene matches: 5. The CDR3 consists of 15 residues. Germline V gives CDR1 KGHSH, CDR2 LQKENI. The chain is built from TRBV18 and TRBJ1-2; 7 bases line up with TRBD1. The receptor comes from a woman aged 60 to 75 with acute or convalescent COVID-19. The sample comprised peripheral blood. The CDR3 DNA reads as TGTGCCAGCTCACCACGGACTCAGGGGGACTATGGCTACACCTTC. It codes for CASSPRTQGDYGYTF.